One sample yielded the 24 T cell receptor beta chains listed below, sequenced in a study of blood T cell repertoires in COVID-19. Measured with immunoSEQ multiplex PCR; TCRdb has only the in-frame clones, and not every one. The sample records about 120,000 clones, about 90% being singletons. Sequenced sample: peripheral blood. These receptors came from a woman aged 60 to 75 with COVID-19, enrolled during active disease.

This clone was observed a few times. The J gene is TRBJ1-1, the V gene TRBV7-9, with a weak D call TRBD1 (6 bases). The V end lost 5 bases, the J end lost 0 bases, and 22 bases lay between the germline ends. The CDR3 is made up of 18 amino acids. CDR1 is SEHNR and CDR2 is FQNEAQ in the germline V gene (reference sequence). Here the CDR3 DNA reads TGTGCCAGCAGCGGCAACAGGGCCCCAGCCTCGATGAACACTGAAGCTTTCTTT. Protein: CASSGNRAPASMNTEAFF.

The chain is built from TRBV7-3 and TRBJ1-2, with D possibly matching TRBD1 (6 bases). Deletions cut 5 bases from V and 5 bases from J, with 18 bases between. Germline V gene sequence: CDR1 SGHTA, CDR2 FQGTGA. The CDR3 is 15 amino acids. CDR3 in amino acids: CASSHRGSEQYGYTF. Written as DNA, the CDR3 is TGTGCCAGCAGCCATAGGGGGAGCGAACAATATGGCTACACCTTC.

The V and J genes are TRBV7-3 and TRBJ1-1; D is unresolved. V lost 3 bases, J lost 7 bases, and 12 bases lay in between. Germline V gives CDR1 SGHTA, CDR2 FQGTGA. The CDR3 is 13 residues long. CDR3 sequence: CASSFGPDYEAFF. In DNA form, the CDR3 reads TGTGCCAGCAGCTTTGGGCCGGATTATGAAGCTTTCTTT.

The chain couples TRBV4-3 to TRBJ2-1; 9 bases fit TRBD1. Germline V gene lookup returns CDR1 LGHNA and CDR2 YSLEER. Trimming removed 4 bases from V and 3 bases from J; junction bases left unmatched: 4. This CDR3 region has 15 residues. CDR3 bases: TGCGCCAGCAGCCCAAGACAGGGGGACTACAATGAGCAGTTCTTC. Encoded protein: CASSPRQGDYNEQFF.

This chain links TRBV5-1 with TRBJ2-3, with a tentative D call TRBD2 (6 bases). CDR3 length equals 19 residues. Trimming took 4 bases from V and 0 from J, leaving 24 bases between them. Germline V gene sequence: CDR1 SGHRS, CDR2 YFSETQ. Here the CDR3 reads CASSPRGEGIVPSTDTQYF. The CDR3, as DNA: TGCGCCAGCAGCCCGCGGGGAGAGGGTATCGTACCTAGCACAGATACGCAGTATTTT.

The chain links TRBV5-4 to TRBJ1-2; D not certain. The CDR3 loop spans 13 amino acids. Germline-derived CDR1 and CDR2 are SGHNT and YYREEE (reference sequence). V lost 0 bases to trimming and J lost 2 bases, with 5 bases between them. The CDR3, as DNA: TGTGCCAGCAGCTTGGAGACAAACTATGGCTACACCTTC. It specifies CASSLETNYGYTF.

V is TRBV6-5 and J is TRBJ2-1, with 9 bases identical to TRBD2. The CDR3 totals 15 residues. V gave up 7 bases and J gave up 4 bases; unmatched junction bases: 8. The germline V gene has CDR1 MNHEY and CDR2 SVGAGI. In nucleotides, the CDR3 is TGTGCCAGCACAAAGCGGGGGGCGGCATACAATGAGCAGTTCTTC. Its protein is CASTKRGAAYNEQFF.

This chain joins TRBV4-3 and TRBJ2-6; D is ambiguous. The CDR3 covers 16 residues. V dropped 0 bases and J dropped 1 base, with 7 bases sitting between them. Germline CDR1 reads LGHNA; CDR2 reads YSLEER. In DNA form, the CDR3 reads TGCGCCAGCAGCCAAGATCTGGCATCTGGGGCCAACGTCCTGACTTTC. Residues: CASSQDLASGANVLTF.

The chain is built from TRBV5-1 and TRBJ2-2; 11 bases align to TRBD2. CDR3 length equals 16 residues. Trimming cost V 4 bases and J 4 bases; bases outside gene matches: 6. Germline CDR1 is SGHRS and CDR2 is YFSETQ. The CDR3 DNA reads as TGCGCCAGCAGCCCGCTGGGACTAGCGGCCACCGGGGAGCTGTTTTTT. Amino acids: CASSPLGLAATGELFF.

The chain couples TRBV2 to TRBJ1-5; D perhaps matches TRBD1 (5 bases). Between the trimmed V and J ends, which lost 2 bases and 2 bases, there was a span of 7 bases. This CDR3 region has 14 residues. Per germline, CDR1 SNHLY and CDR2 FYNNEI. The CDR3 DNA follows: TGTGCCAGCAGTGAACAGGGCGGCAATCAGCCCCAGCATTTT. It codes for CASSEQGGNQPQHF.

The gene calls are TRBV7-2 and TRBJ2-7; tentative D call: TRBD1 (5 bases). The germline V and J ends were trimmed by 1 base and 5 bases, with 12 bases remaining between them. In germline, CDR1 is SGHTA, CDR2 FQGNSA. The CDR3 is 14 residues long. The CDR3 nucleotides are TGTGCCAGCAGCTTAGTTCAGGGAACCCACGAGCAGTACTTC. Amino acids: CASSLVQGTHEQYF.

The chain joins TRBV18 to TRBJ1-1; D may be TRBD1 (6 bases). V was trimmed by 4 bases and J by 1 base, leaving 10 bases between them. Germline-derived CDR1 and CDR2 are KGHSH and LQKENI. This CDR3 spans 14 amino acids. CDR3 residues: CASSLGTPNTEAFF. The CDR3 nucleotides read TGTGCCAGCTCACTTGGGACACCGAACACTGAAGCTTTCTTT. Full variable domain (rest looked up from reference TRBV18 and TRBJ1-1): NAGVMQNPRHLVRRRGQEARLRCSPMKGHSHVYWYRQLPEEGLKFMVYLQKENIIDESGMPKERFSAEFPKEGPSILRIQQVVRGDSAAYFCASSLGTPNTEAFFGQGTRLTVV.

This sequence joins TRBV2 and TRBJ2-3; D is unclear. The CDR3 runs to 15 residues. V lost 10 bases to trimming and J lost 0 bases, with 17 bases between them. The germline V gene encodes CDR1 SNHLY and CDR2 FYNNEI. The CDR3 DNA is TGTGCCACCTGCATCGGTTCATCCAGCACAGATACGCAGTATTTT. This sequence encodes CATCIGSSSTDTQYF.

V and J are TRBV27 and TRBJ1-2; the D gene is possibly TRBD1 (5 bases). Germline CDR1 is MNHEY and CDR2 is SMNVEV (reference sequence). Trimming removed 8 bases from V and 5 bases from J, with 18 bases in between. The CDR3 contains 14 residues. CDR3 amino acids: CASGLQEGRYGYTF. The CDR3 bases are TGTGCCAGCGGACTCCAGGAGGGGAGGTATGGCTACACCTTC.

This chain's CDR3 is CASSDSSQGLNTGELFF. DNA for the CDR3: TGTGCCAGCAGTGACTCTTCCCAGGGGTTAAACACCGGGGAGCTGTTTTTT. The chain is built from TRBV6-4 and TRBJ2-2, with D perhaps matching TRBD1 (6 bases). The CDR3 extends over 17 amino acids. V was clipped by 0 bases and J by 2 bases, with 13 bases between them. Germline assignment: CDR1 MRHNA and CDR2 SNTAGT.

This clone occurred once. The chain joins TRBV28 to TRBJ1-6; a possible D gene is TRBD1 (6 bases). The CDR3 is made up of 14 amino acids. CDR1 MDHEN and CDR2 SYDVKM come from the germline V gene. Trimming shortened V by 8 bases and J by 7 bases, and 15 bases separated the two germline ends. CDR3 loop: CASRPRGGNSPLHF. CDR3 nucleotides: TGTGCCAGCCGACCCAGGGGTGGAAATTCACCCCTCCACTTT.

DNA for the CDR3: TGTGCCAGCAGCTTGGATGGTCAGGGGGATCAGCCCCAGCATTTT. This sequence encodes CASSLDGQGDQPQHF. This chain joins TRBV5-4 and TRBJ1-5; 7 positions agree with TRBD1. J gave up 5 bases and V 0 bases, and 5 bases lay outside the gene matches. The CDR3 has 15 amino acids. The germline gives CDR1 SGHNT, CDR2 YYREEE (reference sequence).

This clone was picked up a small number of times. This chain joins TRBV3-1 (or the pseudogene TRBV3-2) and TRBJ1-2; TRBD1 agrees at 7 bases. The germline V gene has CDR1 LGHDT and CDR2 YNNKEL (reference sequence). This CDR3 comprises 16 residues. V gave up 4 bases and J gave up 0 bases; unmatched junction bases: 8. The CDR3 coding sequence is TGTGCCAGCAGCCGCGACAGGGACTCTACTAACTATGGCTACACCTTC. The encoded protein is CASSRDRDSTNYGYTF.

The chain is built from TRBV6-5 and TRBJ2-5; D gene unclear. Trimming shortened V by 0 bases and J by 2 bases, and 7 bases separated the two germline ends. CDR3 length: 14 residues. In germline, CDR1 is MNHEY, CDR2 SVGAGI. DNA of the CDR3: TGTGCCAGCAGTTACTCGGCCGTTCAAGAGACCCAGTACTTC. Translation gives CASSYSAVQETQYF.

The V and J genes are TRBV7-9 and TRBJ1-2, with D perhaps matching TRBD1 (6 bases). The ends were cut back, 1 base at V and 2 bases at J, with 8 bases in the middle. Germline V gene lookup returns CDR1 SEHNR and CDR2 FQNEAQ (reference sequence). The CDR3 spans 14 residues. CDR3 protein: CASSLETGNYGYTF. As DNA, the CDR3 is TGTGCCAGCAGCTTAGAAACAGGGAACTATGGCTACACCTTC.

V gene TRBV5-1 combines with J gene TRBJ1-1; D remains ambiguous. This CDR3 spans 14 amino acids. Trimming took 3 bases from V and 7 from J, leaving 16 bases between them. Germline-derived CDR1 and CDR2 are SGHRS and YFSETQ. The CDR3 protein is CASSWEPLVGEAFF. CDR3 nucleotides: TGCGCCAGCAGCTGGGAGCCATTGGTTGGTGAAGCTTTCTTT.

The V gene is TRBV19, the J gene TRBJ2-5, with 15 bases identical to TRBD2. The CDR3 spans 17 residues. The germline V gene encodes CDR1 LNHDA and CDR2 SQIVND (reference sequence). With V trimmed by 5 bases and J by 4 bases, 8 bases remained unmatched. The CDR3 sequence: CASSPTGTSGGLETQYF. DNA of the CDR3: TGTGCCAGTAGTCCCACCGGGACTAGCGGGGGGTTAGAGACCCAGTACTTC.

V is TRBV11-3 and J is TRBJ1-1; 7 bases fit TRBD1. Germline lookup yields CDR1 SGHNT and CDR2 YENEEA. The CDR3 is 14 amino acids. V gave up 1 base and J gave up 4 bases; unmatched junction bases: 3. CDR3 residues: CASSLGGTVTEAFF. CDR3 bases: TGTGCCAGCAGCTTAGGAGGGACAGTCACTGAAGCTTTCTTT.

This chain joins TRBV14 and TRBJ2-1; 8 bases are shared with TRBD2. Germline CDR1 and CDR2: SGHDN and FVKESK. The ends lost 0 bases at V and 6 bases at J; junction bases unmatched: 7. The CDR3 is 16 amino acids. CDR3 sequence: CASSQEVWGTSNEQFF. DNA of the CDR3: TGTGCCAGCAGCCAAGAAGTGTGGGGGACTAGCAATGAGCAGTTCTTC.